These 21 T cell receptor beta chains originate from one sample sequenced in a study of T cells after yellow fever vaccination. TCRdb processed the 5' RACE reads anew with MiXCR; each CDR3 protein has one entry. The sample has 150,000 to 200,000 distinct CDR3 sequences; 5.5% to 7.5% are singletons. The sample in question was CD4+ T cells sorted from PBMCs, obtained on the day of the first yellow fever vaccination. The receptors derive from a man aged 18 to 35 who received the YFV17D yellow fever vaccine.

At least ten counts were recorded for this clonotype. The gene calls are TRBV10-3 and TRBJ2-3; no clear D gene. Trimming pared 6 bases from V and 5 bases from J, leaving 9 bases between. The CDR3 length is 12 residues. Germline CDR1 and CDR2: ENHRY and SYGVKD. CDR3 loop: CAIRLTQDTQYF. The DNA of the CDR3 is TGTGCCATCAGGCTTACACAAGATACGCAGTATTTT.

This clonotype occurred many times. The chain joins TRBV28 to TRBJ2-7; maybe TRBD1 (5 bases). V dropped 6 bases and J dropped 1 base, with 16 bases sitting between them. CDR1 and CDR2 from the germline V gene are MDHEN and SYDVKM. The CDR3 spans 15 residues. CDR3 DNA: TGTGCCAGCAGATCCACAGGTTCAGGGTCCTACGAGCAGTACTTC. Amino acids: CASRSTGSGSYEQYF.

This clonotype was seen a handful of times. The chain uses TRBV6-5 and TRBJ2-3, with 7 bases fitting TRBD1. The J segment lost 2 bases and the V segment lost 2 bases, leaving 4 bases of the junction unmatched. This CDR3 has 15 amino acids. CDR1 is MNHEY and CDR2 is SVGAGI in the germline V gene. CDR3 coding DNA: TGTGCCAGCAGTTACGACGGGACAGTCACAGATACGCAGTATTTT. Amino acids: CASSYDGTVTDTQYF.

The chain recombines TRBV7-2 with TRBJ2-3; TRBD1 might be the D (6 bases). The length of the CDR3 is 16 residues. V lost 5 bases, J lost 1 base, and 16 bases lay in between. Germline V gene data show CDR1 as SGHTA and CDR2 as FQGNSA. The CDR3 spells CASSHRAPAGTDTQYF. The CDR3 nucleotides are TGTGCCAGCAGCCACAGGGCCCCAGCTGGCACAGATACGCAGTATTTT.

Details on this clonotype: A much larger clone lies one base from this, so it may be a read error. The genes are TRBV20-1 and TRBJ1-5; D is unresolved. The CDR3 is 13 amino acids. The germline V gene has CDR1 DFQATT and CDR2 SNEGSKA (reference sequence). DNA of the CDR3: TGCAGTGCTAGGGGATATAGCAAGCAGCCCCAGCATTTT. Translation: CSARGYSKQPQHF.

V gene TRBV11-2 combines with J gene TRBJ2-3; no clear D. There are 17 residues in the CDR3. V gave up 4 bases and J gave up 3 bases, with 20 bases separating them. The V gene's germline CDR1 is SGHAT and CDR2 FQNNGV. The CDR3 bases are TGTGCCAGCAGCTCGGGCTACTTAAGAGAGAGGACAGATACGCAGTATTTT. Translation gives CASSSGYLRERTDTQYF.

This clonotype was seen repeatedly, ten times or more. The genes are TRBV12-3 or TRBV12-4 and TRBJ2-4; tentative D call: TRBD2 (5 bases). The germline V and J ends were trimmed by 2 bases and 2 bases, with 13 bases remaining between them. This CDR3 has 16 amino acids. The CDR3 DNA sequence: TGTGCCAGCAGTTTAACTGCGGGTTGGACCAAAAACATTCAGTACTTC. Protein: CASSLTAGWTKNIQYF.

This clonotype has a handful of counts. The genes are TRBV5-1 and TRBJ2-7; no definite D call. The CDR3 consists of 15 residues. V was trimmed by 4 bases and J by 3 bases, leaving 17 bases between them. Germline CDR1 SGHRS, CDR2 YFSETQ. CDR3 nucleotide sequence: TGCGCCAGCAGCCCGGACGAGAGACGATACTACGAGCAGTACTTC. Protein sequence: CASSPDERRYYEQYF.

This clonotype has ten or more counts. The chain combines TRBV20-1 with TRBJ2-1; D is unresolved. The germline V gene encodes CDR1 DFQATT and CDR2 SNEGSKA (reference sequence). CDR3 size: 10 residues. Deletions cut 3 bases from V and 7 bases from J, with 4 bases between. DNA of the CDR3: TGCAGTGCTAGGAAGAATGAGCAGTTCTTC. Protein sequence: CSARKNEQFF.

The table lists this clonotype with many counts. The rearrangement links TRBV7-2 to TRBJ1-4; D ambiguous. From germline, CDR1 is SGHTA and CDR2 FQGNSA. This CDR3 is 14 amino acids long. Trimming shortened V by 0 bases and J by 7 bases, and 9 bases separated the two germline ends. CDR3 sequence: CASSLAGFSEKLFF. The CDR3 nucleotides read TGTGCCAGCAGCTTAGCAGGGTTCTCTGAAAAACTGTTTTTT.

The V gene is TRBV28, the J gene TRBJ2-7, with TRBD1 as a possible D gene (6 bases). Germline V gives CDR1 MDHEN, CDR2 SYDVKM. Trimming shortened V by 2 bases and J by 2 bases, and 13 bases separated the two germline ends. This CDR3 contains 15 residues. CDR3 sequence: CASSLQSDRTYEQYV. In DNA form, the CDR3 reads TGTGCCAGCAGTTTACAGTCAGACAGGACCTACGAGCAGTACGTC.

The chain has TRBV5-1 and TRBJ2-5, with 9 nucleotides matching TRBD1. Germline loops: CDR1 SGHRS, CDR2 YFSETQ. CDR3 size: 15 residues. V shed 0 bases, J shed 0 bases, and the junction held 0 bases outside the gene matches. This chain's CDR3 is CASSLGDRDQETQYF. DNA of the CDR3: TGCGCCAGCAGCTTGGGGGACAGGGACCAAGAGACCCAGTACTTC.

The CDR3 here is CSASRDYNTGELFF. In DNA form, the CDR3 reads TGCAGTGCAAGCCGGGACTACAACACCGGGGAGCTGTTTTTT. The chain carries TRBV20-1 and TRBJ2-2; 7 bases are shared with TRBD2. The germline gives CDR1 DFQATT, CDR2 SNEGSKA (reference sequence). The CDR3 has 14 amino acids. The ends lost 6 bases at V and 2 bases at J; junction bases unmatched: 6.

The J gene is TRBJ2-2, the V gene TRBV30; unclear D gene. Germline V CDR1 and CDR2: GTSNPN, SVGIG (reference sequence). CDR3 length equals 14 residues. Trimming stripped 0 bases from V and 6 bases from J, with 11 bases between. DNA of the CDR3: TGTGCCTGGAGTGTCGCCAGCTGGTCCGGGGAGCTGTTTTTT. It specifies CAWSVASWSGELFF.

Comments on this clonotype: A clone one base away is much larger, so this may be a read error. J is TRBJ2-2 and V is TRBV7-2, with 7 positions matching TRBD1. Germline V gene data show CDR1 as SGHTA and CDR2 as FQGNSA. The CDR3 spans 16 residues. Losses at the gene ends were 5 bases for V and 4 bases for J; bases not matched to a gene: 10. CDR3 coding DNA: TGTGCCAGCAGCCCATATCAGGGGGTGAGCACCGGGGAGCTGTTTTTT. Translated: CASSPYQGVSTGELFF.

This clonotype was seen more than once but under ten times. This chain links TRBV11-2 with TRBJ2-5; TRBD2 might be the D (5 bases). V lost 2 bases and J lost 5, with 21 bases in between. CDR1 and CDR2 (germline): SGHAT, FQNNGV. CDR3 size: 17 residues. The CDR3 region is CASSLLSLREREETQYF. The CDR3 DNA is TGTGCCAGCAGCTTATTGAGTCTACGGGAAAGGGAGGAGACCCAGTACTTC.

The sample holds a few counts of this clonotype. V is TRBV2 and J is TRBJ2-2, with no clear D. CDR3 length: 11 residues. V was pared by 7 bases and J by 5 bases, with 5 bases between. Germline-derived CDR1 and CDR2 are SNHLY and FYNNEI. CDR3 nucleotides: TGTGCCAGCACGGTAACCGGGGAGCTGTTTTTT. Protein: CASTVTGELFF.

This clonotype was detected ten times or more. The gene calls are TRBV5-1 and TRBJ1-2; 9 bases align to TRBD1. CDR3 size: 14 residues. The junction had 0 bases not matched to a gene; V was cut back by 0 bases and J by 3 bases. Germline V CDR1 and CDR2: SGHRS, YFSETQ. CDR3 sequence: CASSLGDRDYGYTF. CDR3 DNA: TGCGCCAGCAGCTTGGGGGACAGGGACTATGGCTACACCTTC.

This clonotype was recorded a few times. The chain has TRBV4-3 and TRBJ1-3; D is uncertain. This CDR3 spans 13 amino acids. Trimming removed 0 bases at V and 3 bases at J, with 3 bases between. Germline V gives CDR1 LGHNA, CDR2 YSLEER. CDR3 in DNA: TGCGCCAGCAGCCAAGAATATGGAAACACCATATATTTT. Amino acid sequence: CASSQEYGNTIYF.

Many counts were recorded for this clonotype. CDR3 in amino acids: CASSPSVGARTEAFF. CDR3 coding DNA: TGTGCCAGCTCACCTTCCGTGGGGGCCCGGACTGAAGCTTTCTTT. The chain couples TRBV18 to TRBJ1-1; D perhaps matches TRBD1 (6 bases). The germline V and J ends were trimmed by 3 bases and 5 bases, with 16 bases remaining between them. Germline V gene lookup returns CDR1 KGHSH and CDR2 LQKENI. The CDR3 contains 15 residues.

The J gene is TRBJ1-2, the V gene TRBV20-1, with D possibly TRBD1 on 6 matching bases. The CDR3 sequence is 16 residues long. Germline V gene lookup returns CDR1 DFQATT and CDR2 SNEGSKA (reference sequence). The V end was cut by 6 bases, the J end by 3 bases, with 23 bases between. The CDR3 loop is CSADPPGHPTDYGYTF. CDR3 nucleotides: TGCAGTGCAGACCCCCCGGGACACCCGACAGACTATGGCTACACCTTC.